These 18 T cell receptor beta chains came from one sample sequenced in a study of post-analysis software for immune sequencing data. These TCRs are of unknown antigen specificity. Carried by the TCR beta cDNA libraries were unique molecular identifiers. TCRdb fed the PCR reads into MiXCR, producing one record per CDR3 protein. Among around 710,000 distinct CDR3 sequences listed, about 45% were seen once. Whole-study findings and limits: Patients carried roughly five TRBV segments more frequently than controls did, and TRBV5-6, TRBV5-1 and TRBV20-1 were among them.

Sequencing was performed on blood. The source is a girl between 10 and 17 years old with multiple sclerosis.

This clonotype was recorded a few times. J is TRBJ2-3 and V is TRBV5-1, with 9 bases lining up with TRBD2. Germline V gene lookup returns CDR1 SGHRS and CDR2 YFSETQ. There are 16 residues in the CDR3. V shed 4 bases and J 2 bases; nucleotides not matched to a gene: 8. The CDR3 DNA reads TGCGCCAGCAGCCAGGGGGGACTAGCTCCCACAGATACGCAGTATTTT. It codes for CASSQGGLAPTDTQYF.

This CDR3 is CASSTRSSYNEQFF. Here the CDR3 DNA reads TGTGCCAGCAGTACGCGGAGCTCCTACAATGAGCAGTTCTTC. The chain is built from TRBV14 and TRBJ2-1; the D is unclear. Germline V gene lookup returns CDR1 SGHDN and CDR2 FVKESK. Trimming cost V 6 bases and J 0 bases, with 9 bases left between them. The CDR3 is made up of 14 amino acids.

The chain uses TRBV10-3 and TRBJ2-3; no clear D. The CDR3 has 13 amino acids. The germline CDR1 and CDR2 sequences are ENHRY and SYGVKD. Trimming left V 11 bases short and J 0 bases short, with 12 bases between. CDR3 bases: TGTGCCGTGGCAGATGCTAGCACAGATACGCAGTATTTT. This codes for CAVADASTDTQYF.

The genes are TRBV20-1 and TRBJ2-2, with D unclear. The V gene's germline CDR1 is DFQATT and CDR2 SNEGSKA (reference sequence). The CDR3 totals 12 residues. The V end lost 6 bases, the J end lost 6 bases, and 11 bases lay between the germline ends. The CDR3 nucleotides are TGCAGTGCCATAGGACGGGCCGGGGAGCTGTTTTTT. Residues: CSAIGRAGELFF.

The chain combines TRBV21-1 with TRBJ2-1; the table names TRBD1, a call not compared with the DNA. TRBV21-1 is a pseudogene segment. The CDR3 length is 16 residues. Written as DNA, the CDR3 is TGTGCCAGCAGCTCAAAAGGGACAAGGACCGGCAATGAGCAGTTCTTC. Its protein product is CASSSKGTRTGNEQFF.

The chain employs TRBV7-2 and TRBJ2-3; tentative D call: TRBD2 (5 bases). CDR3 length: 17 amino acids. V was cut by 3 bases and J by 0 bases, with 16 bases left in between. The germline gives CDR1 SGHTA, CDR2 FQGNSA. The CDR3 protein is CASSFPDREPSTDTQYF. The DNA of the CDR3 is TGTGCCAGCAGCTTCCCCGACCGGGAACCAAGCACAGATACGCAGTATTTT.

The rearrangement uses TRBV28 and TRBJ2-5; D call uncertain. The CDR3 loop spans 14 amino acids. V shed 7 bases and J shed 2 bases, with 14 bases lying between them. Per the germline V gene, CDR1 is MDHEN and CDR2 is SYDVKM. The CDR3 DNA is TGTGCCAGCACCCCCGCGGCGGCACAAGAGACCCAGTACTTC. Its translation: CASTPAAAQETQYF.

The V and J genes are TRBV5-6 and TRBJ1-2; D unresolved. The CDR3 is 13 amino acids. CDR1 is SGHDT and CDR2 is YYEEEE in the germline V gene. V was trimmed by 0 bases and J by 6 bases, leaving 9 bases between them. CDR3 bases: TGTGCCAGCAGCTTGGCAGCAGGACATGGCTACACCTTC. It is translated as CASSLAAGHGYTF.

This rearrangement joins TRBV20-1 to TRBJ2-1; weak D call: TRBD1 (5 bases). The CDR3 extends over 15 amino acids. Germline CDR1 DFQATT, CDR2 SNEGSKA (reference sequence). Trimming stripped 4 bases from V and 7 bases from J, with 20 bases between. CDR3 in amino acids: CSATPATADLNEQFF. The CDR3, as DNA: TGCAGTGCTACGCCAGCGACAGCCGATCTTAATGAGCAGTTCTTC.

This chain links TRBV12-3 or TRBV12-4 with TRBJ2-7, with 9 bases matching TRBD1. CDR3 length: 15 amino acids. Trimming removed 5 bases from V and 0 bases from J; junction bases left unmatched: 5. Here the CDR3 reads CASSHWGQGSYEQYF. In DNA, the CDR3 is TGTGCCAGCAGTCACTGGGGACAGGGCTCCTACGAGCAGTACTTC.

The V and J genes are TRBV3-1 and TRBJ2-7, with TRBD2 as a possible D gene (7 bases). The CDR3 length is 13 residues. The V end lost 7 bases, the J end lost 7 bases, and 17 bases lay between the germline ends. The germline CDR1 and CDR2 sequences are LGHDT and YNNKEL (reference sequence). CDR3 residues: CASNLGGADEQYF. Here the CDR3 DNA reads TGTGCCAGCAACCTAGGGGGGGCGGATGAGCAGTACTTC.

This sequence joins TRBV3-1 and TRBJ2-5; TRBD2 might be the D (5 bases). Trimming shortened V by 3 bases and J by 3 bases, and 14 bases separated the two germline ends. The CDR3 runs 15 residues. Germline CDR1 is LGHDT and CDR2 is YNNKEL (reference sequence). The CDR3 loop is CASSHGETTKETQYF. The CDR3 nucleotides read TGTGCCAGCAGCCACGGGGAGACTACGAAAGAGACCCAGTACTTC.

The rearrangement uses TRBV3-1 and TRBJ1-1; D call uncertain. This CDR3 comprises 13 residues. Deletions cut 1 base from V and 1 base from J, with 4 bases between. CDR1 and CDR2 (germline): LGHDT, YNNKEL (reference sequence). The CDR3 DNA sequence: TGTGCCAGCAGCCAAGTCCAGAACACTGAAGCTTTCTTT. Translating gives CASSQVQNTEAFF. Together with reference TRBV3-1 and TRBJ1-1, the CDR3 gives the full variable domain: DTAVSQTPKYLVTQMGNDKSIKCEQNLGHDTMYWYKQDSKKFLKIMFSYNNKELIINETVPNRFSPKSPDKAHLNLHINSLELGDSAVYFCASSQVQNTEAFFGQGTRLTVV.

The chain uses TRBV4-3 and TRBJ1-2; D not resolved. Trimming removed 0 bases from V and 0 bases from J, with 26 bases in between. The germline CDR1 and CDR2 sequences are LGHNA and YSLEER. The CDR3 runs to 21 residues. In nucleotides, the CDR3 is TGCGCCAGCAGCCAAGAAGTCCGTGCCAGTCCCCTAGACGGGACTAACTATGGCTACACCTTC. It specifies CASSQEVRASPLDGTNYGYTF.

The J gene is TRBJ2-1, the V gene TRBV7-8; TRBD2 agrees at 9 bases. The CDR3 is 17 residues long. Trimming removed 0 bases from V and 2 bases from J; junction bases left unmatched: 5. Per germline, CDR1 SGHVS and CDR2 FQNEAQ. This CDR3 is CASSLARLAGPYNEQFF. The CDR3 region has the DNA TGTGCCAGCAGCTTAGCGAGGCTAGCGGGACCCTACAATGAGCAGTTCTTC.

Comment on this clonotype: In this CDR3 the conserved last residue, phenylalanine or tryptophan, is missing, so a read error is likely. The genes are TRBV7-2 and TRBJ1-2; no reliable D call. CDR1 and CDR2 from the germline V gene are SGHTA and FQGNSA. Trimming took off 5 bases at V and 5 bases at J, with 18 bases between the two ends. The CDR3 loop spans 15 amino acids. In nucleotides, the CDR3 is TGTGCCAGCAGCCGTTATTCCGGAGCGGAGTATGGCTACACCATC. Amino acids: CASSRYSGAEYGYTI.

The V and J genes are TRBV7-9 and TRBJ2-3, with 7 bases aligning to TRBD2. V was clipped by 1 base and J by 2 bases; unmatched bases: 9. The CDR3 contains 17 residues. CDR1 and CDR2 (germline): SEHNR, FQNEAQ (reference sequence). CDR3: CASSLDELAAYTDTQYF. Written as DNA, the CDR3 is TGTGCCAGCAGCTTAGACGAGCTAGCGGCTTACACAGATACGCAGTATTTT.

The chain combines TRBV9 with TRBJ2-1; 9 bases fit TRBD2. Losses at the gene ends were 2 bases for V and 0 bases for J; bases not matched to a gene: 6. CDR3 length: 17 residues. CDR1 and CDR2 (germline): SGDLS, YYNGEE. The CDR3 loop is CASSVDYSGSSYNEQFF. The CDR3 coding sequence is TGTGCCAGCAGCGTTGATTATAGCGGGAGCTCCTACAATGAGCAGTTCTTC.